The following is a T cell receptor beta chain sequence with its context. The antigen remains undetermined. The investigators sampled blood at baseline, at cycle 4 day 1, and at cycle 7 day 1. Here immunoSEQ multiplex PCR was the method, and the copy in TCRdb shows in-frame clones only, minus some. The top ten hold approximately 1.2% of the sample, which has roughly 52,000 clones, 84% seen once. J was trimmed by 8 bases and V by 0 bases; bases with no gene match: 9. This CDR3 comprises 14 residues. The germline gives CDR1 GTSNPN, CDR2 SVGIG (reference sequence). This sample was included in a study of OX40 agonist ivuxolimab in advanced cancers. Points from the study as a whole: Both blood CD4+ and CD8+ T cells showed clonal growth by week 6 at 0.1 to 3.0 mg/kg. CD8+ T cells showed, on average, more clonal expansion than CD4+ cells.

Sequences were derived from CD4+ or CD8+ T cells sorted from blood, sampled in a trial of the OX40 agonist ivuxolimab. The TCR was taken from an adult with an advanced solid tumor such as melanoma, head and neck, liver or kidney cancer. The chain is built from TRBV30 and TRBJ1-1; 7 bases line up with TRBD1. In DNA, the CDR3 is TGTGCCTGGAGTGTGGCAGGGGGGTCGTTAGAAGCTTTCTTT. Translating gives CAWSVAGGSLEAFF.